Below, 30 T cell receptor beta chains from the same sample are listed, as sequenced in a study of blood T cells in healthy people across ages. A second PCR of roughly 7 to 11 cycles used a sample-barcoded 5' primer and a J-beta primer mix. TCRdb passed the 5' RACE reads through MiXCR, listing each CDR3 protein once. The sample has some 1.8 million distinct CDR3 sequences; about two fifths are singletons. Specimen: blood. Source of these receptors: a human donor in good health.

The CDR3 DNA reads as TGCAGTGCTCGGACTAGCGGGGTTCAGCAGTACTTC. Its translation: CSARTSGVQQYF. V usage is TRBV20-1 and J usage is TRBJ2-7; TRBD2 agrees at 12 bases. Per the germline V gene, CDR1 is DFQATT and CDR2 is SNEGSKA (reference sequence). This CDR3 is 12 amino acids long. Trimming cost V 5 bases and J 8 bases; bases outside gene matches: 4.

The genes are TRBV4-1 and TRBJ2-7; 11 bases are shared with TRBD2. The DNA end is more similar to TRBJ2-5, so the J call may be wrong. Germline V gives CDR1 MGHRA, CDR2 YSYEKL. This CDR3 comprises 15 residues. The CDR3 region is CASSQLAGGPETQYF. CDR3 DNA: TGCGCCAGCAGCCAGTTAGCGGGGGGGCCGGAGACCCAGTACTTC.

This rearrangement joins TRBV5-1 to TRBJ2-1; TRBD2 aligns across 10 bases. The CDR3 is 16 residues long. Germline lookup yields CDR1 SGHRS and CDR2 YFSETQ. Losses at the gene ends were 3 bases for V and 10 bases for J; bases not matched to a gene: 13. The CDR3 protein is CASSSLGSGGAREQFF. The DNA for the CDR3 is TGCGCCAGCAGCTCACTTGGCAGCGGGGGGGCGCGGGAGCAGTTCTTC. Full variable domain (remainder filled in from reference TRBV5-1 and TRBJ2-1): KAGVTQTPRYLIKTRGQQVTLSCSPISGHRSVSWYQQTPGQGLQFLFEYFSETQRNKGNFPGRFSGRQFSNSRSEMNVSTLELGDSALYLCASSSLGSGGAREQFFGPGTRLTVL.

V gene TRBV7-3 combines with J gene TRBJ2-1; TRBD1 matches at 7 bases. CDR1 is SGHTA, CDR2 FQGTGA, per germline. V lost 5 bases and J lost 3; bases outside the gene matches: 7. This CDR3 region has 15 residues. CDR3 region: CASSPTGAGYNEQFF. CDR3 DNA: TGTGCCAGCAGCCCTACAGGGGCGGGCTACAATGAGCAGTTCTTC.

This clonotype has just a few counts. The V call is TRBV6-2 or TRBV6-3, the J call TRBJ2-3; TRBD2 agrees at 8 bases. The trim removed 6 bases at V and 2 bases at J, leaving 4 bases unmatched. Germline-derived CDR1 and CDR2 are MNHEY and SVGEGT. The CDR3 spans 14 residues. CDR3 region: CASRRRGATDTQYF. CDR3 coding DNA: TGTGCCAGCAGACGGCGGGGGGCCACAGATACGCAGTATTTT.

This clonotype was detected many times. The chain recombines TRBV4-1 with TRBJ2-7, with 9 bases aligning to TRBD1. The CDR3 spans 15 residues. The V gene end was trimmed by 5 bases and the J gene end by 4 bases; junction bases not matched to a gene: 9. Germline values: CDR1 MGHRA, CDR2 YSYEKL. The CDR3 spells CASSILRDRVYEQYF. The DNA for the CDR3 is TGCGCCAGCAGCATCCTCCGGGACAGGGTGTACGAGCAGTACTTC.

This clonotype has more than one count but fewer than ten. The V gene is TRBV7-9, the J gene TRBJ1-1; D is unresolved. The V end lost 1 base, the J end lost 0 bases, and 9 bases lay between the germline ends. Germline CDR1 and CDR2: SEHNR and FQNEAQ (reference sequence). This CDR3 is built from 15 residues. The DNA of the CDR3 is TGTGCCAGCAGCTTAGGGTATGGCCTGAACACTGAAGCTTTCTTT. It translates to CASSLGYGLNTEAFF.

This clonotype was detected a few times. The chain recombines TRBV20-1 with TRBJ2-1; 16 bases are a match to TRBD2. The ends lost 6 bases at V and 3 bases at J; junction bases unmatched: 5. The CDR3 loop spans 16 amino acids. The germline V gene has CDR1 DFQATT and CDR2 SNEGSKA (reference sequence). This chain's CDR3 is CSAGTSGGGIYNEQFF. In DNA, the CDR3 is TGCAGTGCGGGGACTAGCGGGGGGGGGATCTACAATGAGCAGTTCTTC.

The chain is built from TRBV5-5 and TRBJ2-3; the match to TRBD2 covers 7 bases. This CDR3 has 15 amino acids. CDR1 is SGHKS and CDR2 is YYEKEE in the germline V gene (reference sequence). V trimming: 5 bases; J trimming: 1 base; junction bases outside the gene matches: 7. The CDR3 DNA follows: TGTGCCAGCAGTCAACTAGCGACAGGCACAGATACGCAGTATTTT. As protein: CASSQLATGTDTQYF.

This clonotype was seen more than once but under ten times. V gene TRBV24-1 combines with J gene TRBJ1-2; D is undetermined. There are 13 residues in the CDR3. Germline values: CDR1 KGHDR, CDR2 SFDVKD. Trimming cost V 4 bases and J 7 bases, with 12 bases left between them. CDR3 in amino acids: CATSDAERAGYTF. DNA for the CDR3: TGTGCCACCAGTGACGCTGAACGTGCTGGCTACACCTTC.

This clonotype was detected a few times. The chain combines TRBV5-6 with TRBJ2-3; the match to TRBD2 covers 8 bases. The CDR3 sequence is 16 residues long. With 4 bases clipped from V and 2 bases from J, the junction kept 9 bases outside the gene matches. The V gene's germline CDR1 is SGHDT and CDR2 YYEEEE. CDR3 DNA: TGTGCCAGCAGCCACCTGCGGCGGGGGGTCACAGATACGCAGTATTTT. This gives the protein CASSHLRRGVTDTQYF.

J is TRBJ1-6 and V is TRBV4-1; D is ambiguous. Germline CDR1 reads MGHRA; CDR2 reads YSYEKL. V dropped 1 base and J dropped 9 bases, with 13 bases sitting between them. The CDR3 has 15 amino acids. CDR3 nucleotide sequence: TGCGCCAGCAGCCAAGGAATATCCTTAGGTTCACCCCTCCACTTT. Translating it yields CASSQGISLGSPLHF.

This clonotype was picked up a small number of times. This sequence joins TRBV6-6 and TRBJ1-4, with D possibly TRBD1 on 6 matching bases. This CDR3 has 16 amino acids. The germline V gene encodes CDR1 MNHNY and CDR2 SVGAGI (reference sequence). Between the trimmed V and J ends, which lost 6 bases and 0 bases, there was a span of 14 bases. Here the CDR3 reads CASSPPQGTTNEKLFF. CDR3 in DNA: TGTGCCAGCAGCCCCCCACAGGGCACAACTAATGAAAAACTGTTTTTT.

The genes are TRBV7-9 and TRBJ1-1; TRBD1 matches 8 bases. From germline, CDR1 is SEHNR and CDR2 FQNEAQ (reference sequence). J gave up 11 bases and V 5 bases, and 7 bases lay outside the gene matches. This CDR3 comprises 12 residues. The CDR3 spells CASSVDRERAFF. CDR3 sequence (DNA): TGTGCCAGCAGCGTGGACAGGGAGCGGGCTTTCTTT. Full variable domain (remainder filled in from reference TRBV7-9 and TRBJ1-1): DTGVSQNPRHKITKRGQNVTFRCDPISEHNRLYWYRQTLGQGPEFLTYFQNEAQLEKSRLLSDRFSAERPKGSFSTLEIQRTEQGDSAMYLCASSVDRERAFFGQGTRLTVV.

CDR3 bases: TGCAGCGTTGAAGATCAAAATAGGGGGACTGGGGCCAACGTCCTGACTTTC. Protein product: CSVEDQNRGTGANVLTF. This chain links TRBV29-1 with TRBJ2-6, with D possibly TRBD1 on 6 matching bases. This CDR3 contains 17 residues. Per the germline V gene, CDR1 is SQVTM and CDR2 is ANQGSEA. V was cut by 0 bases and J by 2 bases, with 14 bases left in between.

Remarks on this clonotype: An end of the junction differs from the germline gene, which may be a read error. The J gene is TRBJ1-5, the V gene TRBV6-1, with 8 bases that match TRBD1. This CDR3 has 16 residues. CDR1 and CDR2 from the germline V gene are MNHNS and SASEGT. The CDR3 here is CASKSQAGGHNQPQHF. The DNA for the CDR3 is TGCGCCAGCAAGAGTCAAGCAGGGGGCCACAATCAGCCCCAGCATTTT.

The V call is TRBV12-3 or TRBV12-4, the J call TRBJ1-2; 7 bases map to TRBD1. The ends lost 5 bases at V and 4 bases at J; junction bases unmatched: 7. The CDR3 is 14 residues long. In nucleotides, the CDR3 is TGTGCCAGCAGTAACAGGGGACAAATCTATGGCTACACCTTC. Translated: CASSNRGQIYGYTF.

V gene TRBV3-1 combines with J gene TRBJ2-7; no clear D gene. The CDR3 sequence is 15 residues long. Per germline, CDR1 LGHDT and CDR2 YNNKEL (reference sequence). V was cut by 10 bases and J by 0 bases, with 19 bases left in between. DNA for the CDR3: TGTGCCAACGGCCAACCGCGAGCCTCCTCCTACGAGCAGTACTTC. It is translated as CANGQPRASSYEQYF.

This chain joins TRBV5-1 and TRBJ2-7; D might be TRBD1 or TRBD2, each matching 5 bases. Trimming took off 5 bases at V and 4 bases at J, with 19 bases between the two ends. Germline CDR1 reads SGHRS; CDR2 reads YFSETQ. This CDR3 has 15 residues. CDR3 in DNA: TGCGCCAGCAGTAATCCGGGACGAAGTTCGTACGAGCAGTACTTC. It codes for CASSNPGRSSYEQYF.

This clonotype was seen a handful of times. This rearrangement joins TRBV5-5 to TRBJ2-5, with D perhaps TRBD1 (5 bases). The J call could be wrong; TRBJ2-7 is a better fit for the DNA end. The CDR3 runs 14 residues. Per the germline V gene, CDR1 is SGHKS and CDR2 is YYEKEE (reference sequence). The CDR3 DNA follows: TGTGCCAGCAGCTGGGGCGCGGCTGGGTACGAGCAGTACTTC. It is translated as CASSWGAAGYEQYF.

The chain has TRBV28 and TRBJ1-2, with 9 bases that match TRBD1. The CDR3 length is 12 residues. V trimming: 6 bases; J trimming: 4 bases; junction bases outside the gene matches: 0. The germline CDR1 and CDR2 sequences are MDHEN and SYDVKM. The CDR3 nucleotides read TGTGCCAGCAGGGACAGGGGCTATGGCTACACCTTC. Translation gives CASRDRGYGYTF.

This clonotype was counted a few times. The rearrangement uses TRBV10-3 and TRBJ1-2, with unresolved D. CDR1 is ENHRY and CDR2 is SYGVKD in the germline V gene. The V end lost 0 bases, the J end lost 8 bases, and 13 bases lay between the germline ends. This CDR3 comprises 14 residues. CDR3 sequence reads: CAISESWDTFGYTF. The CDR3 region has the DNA TGTGCCATCAGTGAGTCGTGGGATACGTTCGGCTACACCTTC.

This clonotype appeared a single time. The CDR3 sequence: CASSLGLFGVNTEAFF. The DNA of the CDR3 is TGTGCCAGCAGCTTGGGTCTGTTCGGAGTGAACACTGAAGCTTTCTTT. This chain links TRBV7-9 with TRBJ1-1; unclear D gene. From germline, CDR1 is SEHNR and CDR2 FQNEAQ (reference sequence). V was cut by 3 bases and J by 0 bases, with 14 bases left in between. The CDR3 loop spans 16 amino acids.

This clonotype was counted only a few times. The CDR3, as DNA: TGTGCCAGCAGTTACTTGTCGGGGGGCCCTCCCACAGATACGCAGTATTTT. This sequence encodes CASSYLSGGPPTDTQYF. This chain links TRBV6-6 with TRBJ2-3; a possible D gene is TRBD2 (7 bases). V gave up 1 base and J gave up 2 bases, with 16 bases separating them. The CDR3 covers 17 residues. The germline V gene encodes CDR1 MNHNY and CDR2 SVGAGI (reference sequence).

DNA for the CDR3: TGTGCCAGCAGCTTCGGACAGGGGGAGGAGACCCAGTACTTC. This gives the protein CASSFGQGEETQYF. The chain uses TRBV27 and TRBJ2-5; 10 bases agree with TRBD1. V shed 6 bases and J 5 bases; nucleotides not matched to a gene: 6. The CDR3 sequence is 14 residues long. The germline gives CDR1 MNHEY, CDR2 SMNVEV (reference sequence).

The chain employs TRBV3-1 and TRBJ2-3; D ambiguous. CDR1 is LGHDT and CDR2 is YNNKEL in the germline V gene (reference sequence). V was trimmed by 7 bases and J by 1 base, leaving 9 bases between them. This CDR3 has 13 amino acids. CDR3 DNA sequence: TGTGCCAGCACCCGTCGGGGCACAGATACGCAGTATTTT. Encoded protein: CASTRRGTDTQYF.

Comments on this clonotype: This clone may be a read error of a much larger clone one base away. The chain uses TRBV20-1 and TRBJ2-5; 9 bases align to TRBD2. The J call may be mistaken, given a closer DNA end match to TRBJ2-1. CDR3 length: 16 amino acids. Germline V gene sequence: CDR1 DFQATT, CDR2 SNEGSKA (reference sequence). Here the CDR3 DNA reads TGCAGTGCTAGCGGTAGGCGGGGGGGCCTCCAAGAGACCCAGTTCTTC. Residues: CSASGRRGGLQETQFF.

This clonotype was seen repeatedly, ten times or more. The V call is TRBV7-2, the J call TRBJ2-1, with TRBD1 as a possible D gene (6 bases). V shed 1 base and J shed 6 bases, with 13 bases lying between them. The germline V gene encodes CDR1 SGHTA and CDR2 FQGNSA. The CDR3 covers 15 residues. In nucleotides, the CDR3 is TGTGCCAGCAGCTTAGTAGGGGGTTCGGTCAATGAGCAGTTCTTC. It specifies CASSLVGGSVNEQFF.

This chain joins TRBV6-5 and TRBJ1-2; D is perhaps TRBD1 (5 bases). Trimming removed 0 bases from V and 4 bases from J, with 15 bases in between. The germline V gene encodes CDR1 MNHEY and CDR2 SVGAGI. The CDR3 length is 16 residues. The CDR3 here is CASSYSDDRVRYGYTF. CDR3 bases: TGTGCCAGCAGTTACTCGGACGACAGAGTTCGCTATGGCTACACCTTC.

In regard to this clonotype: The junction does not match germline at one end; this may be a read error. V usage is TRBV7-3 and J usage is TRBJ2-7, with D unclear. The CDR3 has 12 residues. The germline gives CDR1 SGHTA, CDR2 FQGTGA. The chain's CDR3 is CASSITEYEQYF. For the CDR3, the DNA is TGTGCCAGCAGCATAACAGAATACGAGCAGTACTTC.